The rows below give T cell receptor beta chains drawn from one sample of a study of identical twins. TCRdb itself ran the 5' RACE reads through MiXCR, one entry per CDR3 protein. The sample includes roughly 540,000 distinct CDR3 sequences, 20% to 25% seen only once; the top ten take 0.91%. These data were likewise used in another study, on T cells expressing NK-cell markers.

Sequenced material: CD4+ T cells sorted from blood. Source of these receptors: a young woman in good health. CDR3s include the opening cysteine and the closing phenylalanine or tryptophan. Fields, in order: clone size, D gene, V gene, J gene, CDR3 DNA, CDR3 protein. A D gene is named only where the DNA matches it firmly. Some rows have no size entry. The others give once, few or many, or a class for an expanded clone.

abundance: -; d_gene: -; v_gene: TRBV29-1; j_gene: TRBJ1-1; CDR3nt: TGCAGCGTTGGTGTCAGTAGTTTGAACACTGAAGCTTTCTTT; CDR3aa: CSVGVSSLNTEAFF
abundance: -; d_gene: -; v_gene: TRBV27; j_gene: TRBJ2-7; CDR3nt: TGTGCCAGCAGCCCAAACGGGGTAGGGAGGTACGAGCAGTACTTC; CDR3aa: CASSPNGVGRYEQYF
abundance: -; d_gene: -; v_gene: TRBV2; j_gene: TRBJ1-1; CDR3nt: TGTGCCAGCATCAAGGGGAACGGGAACACTGAAGCTTTCTTT; CDR3aa: CASIKGNGNTEAFF
abundance: -; d_gene: -; v_gene: TRBV7-2; j_gene: TRBJ2-7; CDR3nt: TGTGCCAGCAGCTTACTAGTGGAGTCCTACGAGCAGTACTTC; CDR3aa: CASSLLVESYEQYF
abundance: few; d_gene: TRBD2; v_gene: TRBV20-1; j_gene: TRBJ2-7; CDR3nt: TGCAGTGCCTCCTATGCGGGGGGCTGGGACGAGCAGTACTTC; CDR3aa: CSASYAGGWDEQYF
abundance: many; d_gene: -; v_gene: TRBV20-1; j_gene: TRBJ2-7; CDR3nt: TGCAGTGCCGCAGACCAAGAAGGCCGGCAGTACTTC; CDR3aa: CSAADQEGRQYF
abundance: -; d_gene: TRBD1; v_gene: TRBV30; j_gene: TRBJ1-4; CDR3nt: TGTGCCTGGAGTATACAGGGGGCCCCGGAAAAACTGTTTTTT; CDR3aa: CAWSIQGAPEKLFF
abundance: -; d_gene: -; v_gene: TRBV6-1; j_gene: TRBJ1-2; CDR3nt: TGTGCCAGCAGTGATTTTCGCTACACCTTC; CDR3aa: CASSDFRYTF
abundance: few; d_gene: TRBD1; v_gene: TRBV10-3; j_gene: TRBJ2-7; CDR3nt: TGTGCCGCCGGAACCGGGACAGGAGAAGACGAGCAGTACTTC; CDR3aa: CAAGTGTGEDEQYF
abundance: few; d_gene: -; v_gene: TRBV7-2; j_gene: TRBJ1-5; CDR3nt: TGTGCCAGCAGCTTAGGCGCCCCCACAACAAATCAGCCCCAGCATTTT; CDR3aa: CASSLGAPTTNQPQHF
abundance: many; d_gene: TRBD2; v_gene: TRBV9; j_gene: TRBJ2-1; CDR3nt: TGTGCCAGCAGCGTTGCCGGGACTAGGTACAATGAGCAGTTCTTC; CDR3aa: CASSVAGTRYNEQFF
abundance: once; d_gene: -; v_gene: TRBV19; j_gene: TRBJ2-6; CDR3nt: TGTGCCAGCCGTGATGGGGCCAATGTCCTGACTTTC; CDR3aa: CASRDGANVLTF
abundance: -; d_gene: -; v_gene: TRBV12-3/TRBV12-4; j_gene: TRBJ2-4; CDR3nt: TGTGCCAGCAGCCTCCTAAGGGGCATTCAGTACTTC; CDR3aa: CASSLLRGIQYF
abundance: few; d_gene: -; v_gene: TRBV6-1; j_gene: TRBJ2-7; CDR3nt: TGTGCCAGCAGCCCAGTTACGTGGGCCCGGGAGCAGTACTTC; CDR3aa: CASSPVTWAREQYF
abundance: few; d_gene: -; v_gene: TRBV15; j_gene: TRBJ1-2; CDR3nt: TGTGCCACCAGCAGAGATTGGAGAGGGGAGACTGGCTACACCTTC; CDR3aa: CATSRDWRGETGYTF
abundance: -; d_gene: -; v_gene: TRBV5-5; j_gene: TRBJ2-1; CDR3nt: TGTGCCAGCACCGGGACGGGGAGTTACAATGAGCAGTTCTTC; CDR3aa: CASTGTGSYNEQFF
abundance: few; d_gene: -; v_gene: TRBV12-3/TRBV12-4; j_gene: TRBJ1-2; CDR3nt: TGTGCCAGCAGTAAATACGCAGGGTCGCAGGGCTATGGCTACACCTTC; CDR3aa: CASSKYAGSQGYGYTF
abundance: -; d_gene: -; v_gene: TRBV29-1; j_gene: TRBJ1-4; CDR3nt: TGCAGCGTTGATGCCGGGGGGACAACTAATGAAAAACTGTTTTTT; CDR3aa: CSVDAGGTTNEKLFF
abundance: few; d_gene: TRBD2; v_gene: TRBV12-3/TRBV12-4; j_gene: TRBJ2-1; CDR3nt: TGTGCCAGCTCCCGTAGGGAGGGCAGGAATGAGCAGTTCTTC; CDR3aa: CASSRREGRNEQFF
abundance: -; d_gene: -; v_gene: TRBV5-1; j_gene: TRBJ2-1; CDR3nt: TGCGCCAGCAGCACAAGTTGGAATGAGCAGTTCTTC; CDR3aa: CASSTSWNEQFF
abundance: -; d_gene: -; v_gene: TRBV9; j_gene: TRBJ2-3; CDR3nt: TGTGCCAGCAGCCCCACCTCTGTGGGGGCCACAGATACGCAGTATTTT; CDR3aa: CASSPTSVGATDTQYF
abundance: few; d_gene: TRBD2; v_gene: TRBV12-3/TRBV12-4; j_gene: TRBJ2-3; CDR3nt: TGTGCCAGCAGTTTAGGCGGGACTAGCGGACTCTGGGATACGCAGTATTTT; CDR3aa: CASSLGGTSGLWDTQYF
abundance: many; d_gene: -; v_gene: TRBV6-5; j_gene: TRBJ1-1; CDR3nt: TGTGCCAGCAGTTCCATCATGAACACTGAAGCTTTCTTT; CDR3aa: CASSSIMNTEAFF
abundance: few; d_gene: -; v_gene: TRBV29-1; j_gene: TRBJ2-1; CDR3nt: TGCAGCGTTGAGCACAGGGAGCAGTTCTTC; CDR3aa: CSVEHREQFF
abundance: -; d_gene: -; v_gene: TRBV11-3; j_gene: TRBJ2-1; CDR3nt: TGTGCCAGCAGCTTAGATACTTCGGGGGGCCCCTACAATGAGCAGTTCTTC; CDR3aa: CASSLDTSGGPYNEQFF